Presented here are 14 T cell receptor beta chains from one specimen sequenced in a study of T cell responses to AZD1222 COVID-19 vaccine. Libraries were prepared by immunoSEQ multiplex PCR; TCRdb keeps only in-frame clonotypes and omits some of them. Here the sample spans some 64,000 clones, 90% to 95% being singletons. Sequenced here: peripheral blood, sampled 28 days after the second dose of the MenACWY control vaccine. The source is an adult who received the MenACWY meningococcal vaccine as a control.

This clone was picked up one time. The chain joins TRBV28 to TRBJ1-4, with D tentatively TRBD1 (6 bases). CDR1 and CDR2 (germline): MDHEN, SYDVKM. Trimming removed 8 bases from V and 6 bases from J, with 13 bases in between. The CDR3 is 13 residues long. The CDR3 region is CASERTDHEKLFF. For the CDR3, the DNA is TGTGCCAGCGAACGGACAGATCATGAAAAACTGTTTTTT.

This sequence joins TRBV6-5 and TRBJ2-1, with TRBD2 identical over 9 bases. The CDR3 runs to 14 residues. Germline V gene lookup returns CDR1 MNHEY and CDR2 SVGAGI. The V and J ends lost 8 bases and 4 bases, in that order; junction bases with no gene match: 6. CDR3 in amino acids: CASGLTSGYNEQFF. CDR3 nucleotides: TGTGCCAGCGGCCTGACTAGCGGATACAATGAGCAGTTCTTC.

This clone appeared a few times. This sequence joins TRBV28 and TRBJ1-5, with D uncertain. Germline-derived CDR1 and CDR2 are MDHEN and SYDVKM. Trimming cost V 10 bases and J 0 bases, with 13 bases left between them. The CDR3 has 14 residues. The CDR3 protein is CATTFSVSNQPQHF. DNA of the CDR3: TGTGCCACCACCTTTTCCGTTAGCAATCAGCCCCAGCATTTT.

This sequence joins TRBV27 and TRBJ2-1; D perhaps matches TRBD2 (6 bases). Germline CDR1 is MNHEY and CDR2 is SMNVEV (reference sequence). The ends were cut back, 7 bases at V and 1 base at J, with 11 bases in the middle. The CDR3 has 14 amino acids. CDR3 in amino acids: CASKAGLSYNEQFF. The CDR3, as DNA: TGTGCCAGCAAAGCGGGCCTATCCTACAATGAGCAGTTCTTC.

The chain links TRBV20-1 to TRBJ2-1; the D gene is possibly TRBD1 (5 bases). With 3 bases removed from V and 0 bases from J, the gap between germline ends came to 18 bases. The germline CDR1 and CDR2 sequences are DFQATT and SNEGSKA (reference sequence). This CDR3 is built from 17 residues. DNA of the CDR3: TGCAGTGCTAGTACCCCCTCAGGGCAAAGCTCCTACAATGAGCAGTTCTTC. The encoded protein is CSASTPSGQSSYNEQFF.

This clone was recorded once. The CDR3 region has the DNA TGTGCCAGTAGTACCAGGACTAGCCCCCACGAGCAGTACTTC. Translated: CASSTRTSPHEQYF. The genes are TRBV19 and TRBJ2-7; 8 nucleotides align to TRBD2. CDR1 LNHDA and CDR2 SQIVND come from the germline V gene (reference sequence). This CDR3 comprises 14 residues. Losses at the gene ends were 4 bases for V and 5 bases for J; bases not matched to a gene: 7.

The chain couples TRBV27 to TRBJ1-4, with TRBD1 matching over 9 bases. From germline, CDR1 is MNHEY and CDR2 SMNVEV (reference sequence). The V gene end was trimmed by 3 bases and the J gene end by 8 bases; junction bases not matched to a gene: 10. This CDR3 is built from 16 residues. CDR3 sequence: CASSFLGTGPLEKLFF. The CDR3 DNA reads TGTGCCAGCAGTTTTCTTGGGACAGGGCCTTTGGAAAAACTGTTTTTT.

The chain uses TRBV29-1 and TRBJ2-7; D is unresolved. V dropped 2 bases and J dropped 4 bases, with 9 bases sitting between them. There are 12 residues in the CDR3. Germline V lookup: CDR1 SQVTM, CDR2 ANQGSEA. The CDR3 bases are TGCAGCGTTGAACTAGGGTCTTACGAGCAGTACTTC. Translated: CSVELGSYEQYF.

This chain links TRBV12-3 or TRBV12-4 with TRBJ1-6; weak D call: TRBD1 (6 bases). The V gene lost 5 bases and the J gene lost 9 bases, with 8 bases spanning the gap. The CDR3 is 12 amino acids. The CDR3 DNA reads TGTGCCAGCAGTGAGGGGGTTTCACCCCTCCACTTT. It yields the protein CASSEGVSPLHF.

The chain's CDR3 is CASRGQGLAGDQETQYF. In DNA, the CDR3 is TGTGCCAGTAGGGGTCAGGGACTAGCGGGAGATCAAGAGACCCAGTACTTC. The chain combines TRBV19 with TRBJ2-5; 14 positions agree with TRBD2. Looked up from germline, CDR1 is LNHDA and CDR2 is SQIVND (reference sequence). CDR3 length: 17 amino acids. The ends lost 6 bases at V and 2 bases at J; junction bases unmatched: 8.

In this sample, this clone turned up a few times. The chain employs TRBV6-2 or TRBV6-3 and TRBJ2-5; possibly TRBD2 for D (6 bases). The ends were cut back, 2 bases at V and 2 bases at J, with 9 bases in the middle. The CDR3 is made up of 14 amino acids. Germline V gene data show CDR1 as MNHEY and CDR2 as SVGEGT. CDR3 sequence: CASSYRGTQETQYF. The DNA for the CDR3 is TGTGCCAGCAGTTACCGCGGGACTCAAGAGACCCAGTACTTC.

The J gene is TRBJ1-1, the V gene TRBV6-6; D is undetermined. V shed 4 bases and J shed 10 bases, with 10 bases lying between them. Germline-derived CDR1 and CDR2 are MNHNY and SVGAGI (reference sequence). The CDR3 consists of 11 residues. This chain's CDR3 is CASSLTMGAFF. Here the CDR3 DNA reads TGTGCCAGCAGTTTAACAATGGGAGCTTTCTTT.

The chain carries TRBV18 and TRBJ1-2, with TRBD1 identical over 7 bases. V shed 0 bases and J 0 bases; nucleotides not matched to a gene: 1. Germline V lookup: CDR1 KGHSH, CDR2 LQKENI. CDR3 length: 15 residues. Here the CDR3 reads CASSPPGTANYGYTF. The CDR3 bases are TGTGCCAGCTCACCACCCGGGACAGCTAACTATGGCTACACCTTC. Supplemented by reference TRBV18 and TRBJ1-2, the full variable domain reads NAGVMQNPRHLVRRRGQEARLRCSPMKGHSHVYWYRQLPEEGLKFMVYLQKENIIDESGMPKERFSAEFPKEGPSILRIQQVVRGDSAAYFCASSPPGTANYGYTFGSGTRLTVV.

CDR3 loop: CASSLPTSMHEQFF. The DNA of the CDR3 is TGTGCCAGCAGTTTACCCACTAGCATGCATGAGCAGTTCTTC. This chain connects TRBV28 to TRBJ2-1, with D possibly matching TRBD2 (6 bases). With 2 bases removed from V and 8 bases from J, the gap between germline ends came to 13 bases. Germline CDR1 reads MDHEN; CDR2 reads SYDVKM. The CDR3 runs 14 residues.